This TCR beta chain comes out of a study of spatial heterogeneity in lung cancer. Study-wide points: Alpha chain coverage of tumor T cells was estimated at about 7%, and beta chain coverage at about 13%. One measure, the expanded intratumoral alpha and beta TCR count, tracked tumor mutation counts.

A remark on this clonotype: The antigen is not known.

TCRdb used MiXCR to reprocess the 5' RACE reads, holding one entry per CDR3 protein. The sample shows a few thousand distinct CDR3 sequences, roughly 33% of them seen only once. This CDR3 spans 14 amino acids. The V and J ends lost 4 bases and 5 bases respectively, with 15 bases between them. Germline V gives CDR1 LGHNA, CDR2 YSLEER. Time point indicated: sample taken at primary tumor resection. The donors comprised approximately 75 untreated early-stage non-small cell lung cancer patients. Unsorted samples of tumor, nontumor lung or frozen PBMC had their whole RNA sequenced. V is TRBV4-3 and J is TRBJ2-7; no definite D call. The receptor's source is a male donor with early-stage non-small cell lung cancer. The input for sequencing was lung tumor tissue, taken at surgery. This CDR3 reads CASSPDAVGDEQYF. The CDR3 DNA is TGCGCCAGCAGCCCCGACGCCGTTGGGGACGAGCAGTACTTC.